Detailed here is one T cell receptor beta chain. Clones were sequenced by immunoSEQ multiplex PCR, and TCRdb holds only the in-frame ones, with some missing. The table lists about 70,000 clones, around 97% of them singletons. The sample is drawn from a study of technical replicates of blood from several donors. The CDR3 consists of 14 residues. Trimming cost V 6 bases and J 2 bases; bases outside gene matches: 4. Germline CDR1 MNHNS, CDR2 SASEGT. Sequenced input: T cells isolated from PBMCs. This clonotype was sampled from a human donor in good health. The chain has TRBV6-1 and TRBJ2-5; 9 nucleotides line up with TRBD2. The CDR3 region is CASRRLAAQETQYF. The CDR3 bases are TGTGCCAGCAGGCGACTAGCGGCACAAGAGACCCAGTACTTC.